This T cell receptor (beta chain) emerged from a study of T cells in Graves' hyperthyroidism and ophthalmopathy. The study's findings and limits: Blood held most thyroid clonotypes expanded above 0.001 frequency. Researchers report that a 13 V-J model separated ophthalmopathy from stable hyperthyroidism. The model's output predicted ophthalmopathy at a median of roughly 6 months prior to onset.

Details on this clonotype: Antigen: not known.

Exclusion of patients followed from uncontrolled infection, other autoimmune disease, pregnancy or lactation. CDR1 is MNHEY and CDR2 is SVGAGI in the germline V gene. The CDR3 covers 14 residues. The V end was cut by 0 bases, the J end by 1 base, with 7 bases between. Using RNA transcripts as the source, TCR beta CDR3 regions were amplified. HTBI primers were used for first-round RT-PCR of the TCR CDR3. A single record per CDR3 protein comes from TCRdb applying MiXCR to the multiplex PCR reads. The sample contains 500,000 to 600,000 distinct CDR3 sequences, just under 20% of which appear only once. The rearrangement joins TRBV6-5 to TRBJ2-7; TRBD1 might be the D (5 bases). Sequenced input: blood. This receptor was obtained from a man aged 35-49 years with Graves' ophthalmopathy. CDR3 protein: CASSYSRQSYEQYF. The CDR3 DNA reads TGTGCCAGCAGTTACTCGAGACAGTCCTACGAGCAGTACTTC.